This passage covers 7 T cell receptor beta chains from one sample sequenced in a study of T cells after yellow fever vaccination. TCRdb ran MiXCR on the 5' RACE reads and lists one entry per CDR3 protein. The sample has some 250,000 distinct CDR3 sequences, approximately 3.6% seen once. The sample consisted of PBMCs, taken 15 days after the yellow fever booster vaccination. Every receptor here comes from a man between 18 and 29 years old who received the YFV17D yellow fever vaccine.

In its sample, this clonotype was seen many times. The genes are TRBV6-5 and TRBJ2-5; unclear D gene. Germline CDR1 and CDR2: MNHEY and SVGAGI. The CDR3 covers 13 residues. Trimming removed 0 bases from V and 4 bases from J, with 6 bases in between. The CDR3 coding sequence is TGTGCCAGCAGTTACTCGATAGCAGAGACCCAGTACTTC. It is translated as CASSYSIAETQYF.

This clonotype was detected ten times or more. The CDR3: CASSLQRLDTEAFF. CDR3 nucleotide sequence: TGTGCCAGCAGTTTACAGCGTCTTGACACTGAAGCTTTCTTT. The chain uses TRBV12-3 or TRBV12-4 and TRBJ1-1; no clear D. Trimming removed 2 bases from V and 3 bases from J, with 10 bases in between. The CDR3 runs 14 residues.

This clonotype was observed a few times. CDR3: CASSRTPGQKETQYF. CDR3 nucleotides: TGTGCCAGCAGTAGAACCCCGGGACAGAAAGAGACCCAGTACTTC. V and J are TRBV27 and TRBJ2-5, with 7 bases matching TRBD1. In germline, CDR1 is MNHEY, CDR2 SMNVEV (reference sequence). The CDR3 has 15 amino acids. J gave up 3 bases and V 5 bases, and 9 bases lay outside the gene matches.

In this sample, this clonotype turned up many times. The DNA for the CDR3 is TGCGCCAGCAGCCAATATAGTCTCCTCTTGGAGCGGGGGGACGACACCGGGGAGCTGTTTTTT. It yields the protein CASSQYSLLLERGDDTGELFF. This chain links TRBV4-3 with TRBJ2-2, with 9 nucleotides matching TRBD2. V shed 2 bases and J 3 bases; nucleotides not matched to a gene: 19. The CDR3 has 21 amino acids. The germline V gene encodes CDR1 LGHNA and CDR2 YSLEER.

The V and J genes are TRBV4-2 and TRBJ2-2; D is unclear. Trimming left V 2 bases short and J 5 bases short, with 6 bases between. Germline values: CDR1 LGHNA, CDR2 YNFKEQ. The CDR3 length is 13 residues. CDR3 amino acids: CASSQTTTGELFF. The CDR3, as DNA: TGTGCCAGCAGCCAAACCACTACCGGGGAGCTGTTTTTT.

Many counts were recorded for this clonotype. This rearrangement joins TRBV29-1 to TRBJ2-7; D is possibly TRBD1 or TRBD2 (6 bases each). Trimming took 2 bases from V and 2 from J, leaving 22 bases between them. The CDR3 has 17 amino acids. The V gene's germline CDR1 is SQVTM and CDR2 ANQGSEA. The CDR3 reads CSVERGEQGNRTYEQYV. Written as DNA, the CDR3 is TGCAGCGTTGAAAGGGGGGAACAGGGTAATAGGACCTACGAGCAGTACGTC.

This clonotype was detected many times. The genes are TRBV9 and TRBJ2-7; maybe TRBD2 (6 bases). Germline-derived CDR1 and CDR2 are SGDLS and YYNGEE. The germline V and J ends were trimmed by 0 bases and 4 bases, with 14 bases remaining between them. The CDR3 extends over 15 amino acids. CDR3 protein: CASSVAEGLSYEQYV. DNA of the CDR3: TGTGCCAGCAGCGTAGCTGAGGGACTTTCTTACGAGCAGTACGTC.